Sequencing of this TCR beta chain was carried out in a study of T cell responses to AZD1222 COVID-19 vaccine. The study, taken as a whole, reports: CD4 TCRs associated with vaccination spanned spike, dominating at 160-218 and 743-854.

The analysis combined second doses at about 4 or about 12 weeks. This clone has only one observation. Its antigen is not known. The length of the CDR3 is 17 residues. The V gene's germline CDR1 is SGDLS and CDR2 YYNGEE. Losses at the gene ends were 3 bases for V and 4 bases for J; bases not matched to a gene: 15. Profiled with immunoSEQ multiplex PCR; TCRdb holds only in-frame clones, not every one. The data show roughly 180,000 clones, about nine tenths seen once. The V and J genes are TRBV9 and TRBJ2-5; 7 nucleotides align to TRBD2. The specimen comprised peripheral blood, sampled 28 days after the second AZD1222 dose. The TCR sequence derives from an adult who received the AZD1222 COVID-19 vaccine. CDR3 loop: CASSAGLGGPWRETQYF. CDR3 nucleotides: TGTGCCAGCAGCGCTGGACTAGGAGGTCCGTGGAGAGAGACCCAGTACTTC.